This T cell receptor (beta chain) was sequenced in a study of T cells in Graves' hyperthyroidism and ophthalmopathy. Amplified TCR beta CDR3 regions derived from RNA transcripts. During a first-round RT-PCR of the TCR CDR3, the HTBI primer set was used. TCRdb redid the calling of the multiplex PCR reads with MiXCR, one entry per CDR3 protein. The sample shows 600,000 or so distinct CDR3 sequences, 15% to 20% of them seen only once. In its sample, this clonotype was seen many times. The specimen sequenced was blood. This receptor was identified in a woman in her twenties or thirties with Graves' hyperthyroidism.

Here the CDR3 reads CASSLARIKPQHF. The CDR3 coding sequence is TGTGCCAGCAGTTTGGCCCGGATTAAACCCCAGCATTTT. The V and J genes are TRBV28 and TRBJ1-5; D not certain. Germline V gene lookup returns CDR1 MDHEN and CDR2 SYDVKM. V lost 3 bases and J 10 bases, leaving 13 bases between the germline ends. The CDR3 covers 13 residues.